This TCR beta chain came from a study of blood T cell repertoires in COVID-19. Study overall: Italy, Spain and the United States were the sources of the convalescent and acute COVID-19 samples. The analysed material was cDNA or gDNA that came from T cells, B-cell-depleted T cells, or PBMCs.

As concerns this clone: At one of its ends the junction is not consistent with the germline gene, which may arise from a read error.

CDR1 is SGHDT and CDR2 is YYEEEE in the germline V gene. The CDR3 totals 16 residues. Patients of the Seattle cohort, enrolled during active infection, were followed longitudinally. Source study methods: Reference gene primer amplification gave estimated nucleated cell counts. Here immunoSEQ multiplex PCR was the method, and the copy in TCRdb shows in-frame clones only, minus some. V and J calls and clone size are given by that table; D and trimming were obtained from the DNA. The sample lists about 170,000 clones, approximately 85% occurring once. Sequencing was done on a sample of peripheral blood. The chain employs TRBV5-6 and TRBJ2-1; 8 bases match TRBD1. The sequence came from a man of 80 years or more with COVID-19, enrolled during active disease. As DNA, the CDR3 is TGTGCCAGCAGCTACGGGACAGGAGGCTCCTACAATGAGCTGTTCTTC. This translates into CASSYGTGGSYNELFF.